This passage covers 29 T cell receptor beta chains from one sample sequenced in a study of tissue T cells after allogeneic stem cell transplantation. Noted time point: mouse harvest day 7 after allogeneic transplant. Each mouse received 10^7 T-cell-depleted marrow cells plus 10^6 splenic CD5+ T cells by tail vein. Some clones are missing from TCRdb's copy, which holds only in-frame ones; the method was immunoSEQ multiplex PCR. The sample has over 7,500 clones, approximately 47% seen once. The sequenced sample was gut tissue. These TCRs come from a female BALB/c mouse given C57BL/6 T cells with graft-versus-host disease after an allogeneic hematopoietic cell transplant.

In the case of this clone: Mouse germline and gene names are used. The missing CDR3 end, 1 residue past where the read stops, is filled in from the germline J gene. The gene calls are TRBV26 and TRBJ2-3; D may be TRBD2 (7 bases). Germline V gene sequence: CDR1 KGHPV, CDR2 FQNQEV (reference sequence). This CDR3 region has 15 residues. V was pared by 0 bases and J by 1 base, with 8 bases between. Incomplete CDR3 DNA: TGTGCCAGCAGTCTGTCCGGGGGGCGTGCAGAAACGCTGTAT. This translates into CASSLSGGRAETLY. The complete CDR3 sequence is CASSLSGGRAETLYF.

In its sample, this clone was seen a few times. The gene names given are mouse names. The covered CDR3 bases are TGCTCCAGCAGTCAATCGGCGGAGAGCTCCTATGAACAGTAC. Its translation is CSSSQSAESSYEQY. The whole CDR3 is CSSSQSAESSYEQYF. V gene TRBV23 combines with J gene TRBJ2-7. The CDR3 end falls 1 residue outside the read, so it is completed with the germline J gene. Looked up from germline, CDR1 is KGHTA and CDR2 is FQNQQP. The CDR3 spans 15 residues.

This clone was detected only a few times. The germline and genes are mouse ones. Sequencing ends 1 residue short of the CDR3 end; the germline J gene provides the rest. The chain has TRBV26 and TRBJ2-5, with D perhaps matching TRBD2 (5 bases). The CDR3 spans 13 residues. Germline V CDR1 and CDR2: KGHPV, FQNQEV (reference sequence). Trimming cost V 6 bases and J 2 bases, with 9 bases left between them. The covered CDR3 bases are TGTGCCAGCAGGAGGACTTTCCAAGACACCCAGTAC. Translating gives CASRRTFQDTQY. The entire CDR3 protein is CASRRTFQDTQYF.

This clone was detected once. Mouse germline and gene names are used. The read ends 1 residue shy of where the CDR3 ends; the end is completed using the germline J gene. The genes are TRBV12-2 and TRBJ2-1, with 7 positions matching TRBD2. This CDR3 contains 15 residues. V lost 0 bases and J lost 3; bases outside the gene matches: 4. The germline V gene has CDR1 SGHLS and CDR2 HYDKME. Incomplete CDR3 DNA: TGTGCCAGCTCTCTCGGGGGGGTAGGCTATGCTGAGCAGTTC. Protein product: CASSLGGVGYAEQF. The complete CDR3 sequence is CASSLGGVGYAEQFF.

The table lists this clone with a few counts. Germline and genes here are mouse. The CDR3 end lies 1 residue beyond the end of the read and is filled in from the germline J gene. The chain recombines TRBV1 with TRBJ1-1; 9 bases are a match to TRBD1. There are 13 residues in the CDR3. Trimming at V came to 5 bases and at J to 5 bases, leaving 3 bases not matched to a gene. Germline V gene data show CDR1 as NSQYPW and CDR2 as LRSPGD (reference sequence). CDR3 loop: CTCSPGQGTEVFF. The DNA read from the CDR3 is TGCACCTGCAGTCCGGGACAGGGAACAGAAGTCTTC.

By sample share, this clone is medium-sized. Mouse germline and gene names are used. The read ends 1 residue before the CDR3 terminus; that terminus is restored from the germline J gene. This chain links TRBV26 with TRBJ2-7; no reliable D call. The CDR3 runs to 12 residues. Trimming pared 0 bases from V and 7 bases from J, leaving 7 bases between. Germline CDR1 and CDR2: KGHPV and FQNQEV (reference sequence). CDR3 bases read: TGTGCCAGCAGTCTGTCAGGGCGGGAACAGTAC. It yields the protein CASSLSGREQY. From start to end, the CDR3 is CASSLSGREQYF.

A remark on this clone: Gene labels here are mouse ones. From the germline J gene comes the end of the CDR3, since the read stops 1 residue before it. The rearrangement joins TRBV26 to TRBJ1-2; D possibly corresponds to TRBD1 (5 bases). CDR1 KGHPV and CDR2 FQNQEV come from the germline V gene (reference sequence). V lost 6 bases, J lost 0 bases, and 8 bases lay in between. The CDR3 has 13 residues. The chain's CDR3 is CASSQTANSDYTF. Partial CDR3 DNA: TGTGCCAGCAGCCAGACAGCAAACTCCGACTACACC.

This clone has more than one count but fewer than ten. Gene names are the mouse ones. The read terminates 1 residue ahead of where the CDR3 ends, so the germline J gene completes it. Within the sample, other DNA sequences also encode this same CDR3. This sequence joins TRBV26 and TRBJ1-2; D remains unclear. This CDR3 has 12 residues. Between the trimmed V and J ends, which lost 4 bases and 0 bases, there was a span of 3 bases. Germline V gene sequence: CDR1 KGHPV, CDR2 FQNQEV (reference sequence). The CDR3 protein is CASSRTNSDYTF. The covered CDR3 bases are TGTGCCAGCAGTCGGACAAACTCCGACTACACC. Full variable domain (rest looked up from reference TRBV26 and TRBJ1-2): NSKVIQTPRYLVKGQGQKAKMRCIPEKGHPVVFWYQQNKNNEFKFLINFQNQEVLQQIDMTEKRFSAECPSNSPCSLEIQSSEAGDSALYLCASSRTNSDYTFGSGTRLLVI.

Regarding this clone: The gene symbols are mouse symbols. The sequenced fragment ends 1 residue before the CDR3 boundary, so the rest is inferred from the germline J gene. The V gene is TRBV26, the J gene TRBJ1-3; 8 bases are a match to TRBD1. Trimming removed 2 bases from V and 2 bases from J; junction bases left unmatched: 2. The germline V gene has CDR1 KGHPV and CDR2 FQNQEV (reference sequence). This CDR3 comprises 15 residues. The covered CDR3 bases are TGTGCCAGCAGTCTGGAACAGGGGGCTGGAAATACGCTCTAT. Its translation is CASSLEQGAGNTLY. The whole CDR3 sequence is CASSLEQGAGNTLYF.

In this sample, this clone is medium-sized (0.01 to 0.1%). Gene names are mouse gene names. The CDR3 end lies 1 residue beyond the end of the read and is filled in from the germline J gene. V gene TRBV12-1 combines with J gene TRBJ2-5, with 10 bases matching TRBD1. The CDR3 spans 14 residues. Germline CDR1 and CDR2: SGHSN and HYEKVE. Trimming took 0 bases from V and 6 from J; bases not matched to a gene: 2. Here the CDR3 reads CASSLDRGRDTQYF. CDR3 DNA, as far as it was read: TGTGCCAGCTCTCTCGACAGGGGGCGCGACACCCAGTAC.

Notes on this clone: Gene names follow the mouse nomenclature. The observed sequence ends 1 residue before the CDR3 terminus, with the missing tail filled in from the germline J gene. The chain uses TRBV13-1 and TRBJ2-4; 10 nucleotides match TRBD2. Looked up from germline, CDR1 is NSHNY and CDR2 is SYGAGN. This CDR3 is 13 amino acids long. With V trimmed by 3 bases and J by 8 bases, 3 bases remained unmatched. CDR3 DNA (partial): TGTGCCAGCAGTGGACTGGGGGGCGGCACCTTGTAC. Residues: CASSGLGGGTLY. The entire CDR3 protein reads CASSGLGGGTLYF.

This clone came up a few times. Gene names are mouse gene names. The read terminates 1 residue before the CDR3 end, so the remaining end is supplied by the germline J gene. This chain links TRBV1 with TRBJ2-7; D possibly corresponds to TRBD1 (6 bases). The germline V and J ends were trimmed by 4 bases and 0 bases, with 10 bases remaining between them. The CDR3 is made up of 14 amino acids. Germline CDR1 and CDR2: NSQYPW and LRSPGD (reference sequence). CDR3 DNA (partial): TGCACCTGCAGTGGGACAGCTGTCTCCTATGAACAGTAC. Amino acid sequence: CTCSGTAVSYEQY. The full CDR3 sequence reads CTCSGTAVSYEQYF.

Comment on this clone: Mouse germline and gene names are used. Sequencing ends 1 residue short of the CDR3 end; the germline J gene provides the rest. The genes are TRBV12-2 and TRBJ2-4; D is unresolved. The V gene lost 2 bases and the J gene lost 0 bases, with 8 bases spanning the gap. The length of the CDR3 is 14 residues. The V gene's germline CDR1 is SGHLS and CDR2 HYDKME. The CDR3 here is CASSPTTSQNTLYF. The covered CDR3 bases are TGTGCCAGCTCTCCGACAACTAGTCAAAACACCTTGTAC.

A few counts support this clone. The gene names here belong to mouse. The observed sequence ends 1 residue before the CDR3 terminus, with the missing tail filled in from the germline J gene. V usage is TRBV16 and J usage is TRBJ1-5; D uncertain. This CDR3 has 11 residues. The germline V gene encodes CDR1 SGHSA and CDR2 FRNQAP. Trimming removed 5 bases from V and 6 bases from J, with 5 bases in between. The CDR3 loop reads CASSPCQAPLF. Incomplete CDR3 DNA: TGTGCAAGCAGCCCGTGCCAGGCTCCGCTT.

Concerning this clone: The genes are named according to mouse. The read comes to an end 1 residue before the CDR3 does, leaving the germline J gene to fill in the end. The chain joins TRBV26 to TRBJ2-5, with D possibly being TRBD2 (7 bases). Germline-derived CDR1 and CDR2 are KGHPV and FQNQEV (reference sequence). Deletions cut 3 bases from V and 2 bases from J, with 12 bases between. This CDR3 comprises 15 residues. The CDR3 DNA, read in part, is TGTGCCAGCAGTCTCTGGGGGCGCGGCCAAGACACCCAGTAC. Translation gives CASSLWGRGQDTQY. The CDR3 as a whole reads CASSLWGRGQDTQYF.

As regards this clone: Germline and genes here are mouse. The read ends 1 residue before the CDR3 terminus; that terminus is restored from the germline J gene. This rearrangement joins TRBV12-2 to TRBJ2-5; D may correspond to TRBD1 or TRBD2 (5 bases each). The CDR3 has 14 amino acids. V was trimmed by 2 bases and J by 0 bases, leaving 8 bases between them. Germline V CDR1 and CDR2: SGHLS, HYDKME. The CDR3 sequence is CASSRRGNQDTQYF. Incomplete CDR3 DNA: TGTGCCAGCTCTCGTCGGGGGAACCAAGACACCCAGTAC. Full variable domain (remainder filled in from reference TRBV12-2 and TRBJ2-5): NSGVVQSPRYIIKGKGERSILKCIPISGHLSVAWYQQTQGQELKFFIQHYDKMERDKGNLPSRFSVQQFDDYHSEMNMSALELEDSAVYFCASSRRGNQDTQYFGPGTRLLVL.

As regards this clone: Each gene name is a mouse one. The missing CDR3 end, 1 residue past where the read stops, is filled in from the germline J gene. The chain employs TRBV23 and TRBJ2-3; TRBD2 is the table's D call, not checked against the DNA. The CDR3 contains 17 residues. Germline CDR1 reads KGHTA; CDR2 reads FQNQQP. The CDR3 DNA, read in part, is TGCTCCAGCAGTCACGGGACTGGGGGGGCGGGTGCAGAAACGCTGTAT. Translated: CSSSHGTGGAGAETLY. The CDR3 in full is CSSSHGTGGAGAETLYF.

As for this clone: Genes and germline come from the mouse. The read finishes 1 residue shy of the CDR3 end, and the germline J gene is used to complete it. The chain employs TRBV13-2 and TRBJ2-5; TRBD1 agrees at 7 bases. Germline V gene data show CDR1 as NNHNN and CDR2 as SYGAGS (reference sequence). The CDR3 has 14 residues. V dropped 4 bases and J dropped 2; count of bases not matched to a gene: 4. The sequenced CDR3 bases are TGTGCCAGCGGTATTACAGGGGCCCAAGACACCCAGTAC. It yields the protein CASGITGAQDTQY. The whole CDR3 protein is CASGITGAQDTQYF.

As for this clone: Gene names refer to mouse genes. The observed sequence ends 1 residue before the CDR3 terminus, with the missing tail filled in from the germline J gene. The chain carries TRBV3 and TRBJ1-4; D not certain. The V gene lost 5 bases and the J gene lost 3 bases, with 10 bases spanning the gap. The CDR3 sequence is 14 residues long. Germline loops: CDR1 SNHLY, CDR2 FYNGKV (reference sequence). CDR3 DNA (partial): TGTGCCAGCAGCCCCTCGGGGACCAACGAAAGATTATTT. Protein sequence: CASSPSGTNERLF. The full-length CDR3 reads as CASSPSGTNERLFF.

This clone occurred a few times. The genes are named according to mouse. The CDR3 end lies 1 residue beyond the end of the read and is filled in from the germline J gene. V is TRBV26 and J is TRBJ2-7; 8 bases align to TRBD2. The CDR3 is 14 residues long. Losses at the gene ends were 1 base for V and 3 bases for J; bases not matched to a gene: 2. Per the germline V gene, CDR1 is KGHPV and CDR2 is FQNQEV (reference sequence). CDR3 bases read: TGTGCCAGCAGTCTGTTGGGGGGGTTCTATGAACAGTAC. Protein sequence: CASSLLGGFYEQY. The CDR3 in its entirety is CASSLLGGFYEQYF.

Of note for this clone: Mouse gene names apply. From the germline J gene comes the end of the CDR3, since the read stops 1 residue before it. This chain connects TRBV19 to TRBJ2-7, with TRBD1 identical over 8 bases. CDR3 length equals 15 residues. The V gene's germline CDR1 is FNHDT and CDR2 SITEND (reference sequence). The V segment lost 1 base and the J segment 4 bases; nucleotides outside the gene matches: 7. The CDR3 reads CASSIYDRGPYEQYF. The DNA read from the CDR3 is TGTGCCAGCAGTATATACGACAGGGGCCCTTATGAACAGTAC.

Concerning this clone itself: These gene names are mouse names. Coverage ceases 1 residue before the CDR3 finishes, and the germline J gene fills in the end. The chain uses TRBV16 and TRBJ2-3; tentative D call: TRBD1 (5 bases). Trimming shortened V by 2 bases and J by 0 bases, and 9 bases separated the two germline ends. Germline V gene lookup returns CDR1 SGHSA and CDR2 FRNQAP. The CDR3 spans 15 residues. CDR3 DNA (partial): TGTGCAAGCAGCTTACAGGGTACTAGTGCAGAAACGCTGTAT. Its translation is CASSLQGTSAETLY. In full, the CDR3 reads CASSLQGTSAETLYF.

This clone has only a few counts. The genes are named according to mouse. The DNA read from the CDR3 is TGTGCCAGCTCTCTGAGGGGCGACACCGGGCAGCTCTAC. This encodes CASSLRGDTGQLY. The CDR3 as a whole reads CASSLRGDTGQLYF. V and J are TRBV12-1 and TRBJ2-2; D might be TRBD1 or TRBD2, each matching 5 bases. The CDR3 goes on 1 residue after the read ends, and that part is filled in from the germline J gene. The CDR3 runs to 14 residues. Germline assignment: CDR1 SGHSN and CDR2 HYEKVE. Trimming took off 1 base at V and 3 bases at J, with 8 bases between the two ends.

Turning to this clone: Gene and germline names: mouse. The CDR3 end is not reached by the read, which stops 1 residue before it; the germline J gene fills it in. V usage is TRBV13-3 and J usage is TRBJ2-7; D is unclear. Trimming took off 0 bases at V and 4 bases at J, with 5 bases between the two ends. Germline V CDR1 and CDR2: NNHDY, SYVADS. The CDR3 has 12 amino acids. The CDR3 sequence: CASSDEGYEQYF. The CDR3 bases that were read are TGTGCCAGCAGTGATGAGGGTTATGAACAGTAC.

This clone showed up just a few times. Mouse gene names apply. The CDR3 end falls 1 residue outside the read, so it is completed with the germline J gene. The chain recombines TRBV26 with TRBJ2-1; TRBD1 agrees at 11 bases. Germline loops: CDR1 KGHPV, CDR2 FQNQEV (reference sequence). The CDR3 has 15 residues. V was clipped by 5 bases and J by 1 base; unmatched bases: 1. CDR3 bases read: TGTGCCAGCAGTGGGGACAGGGGGAACTATGCTGAGCAGTTC. Protein sequence: CASSGDRGNYAEQF. The full CDR3 reads CASSGDRGNYAEQFF.

Comment on this clone: Gene names and germline match the mouse. The read halts 1 residue ahead of the CDR3 end, with the missing end drawn from the germline J gene. The chain uses TRBV23 and TRBJ2-4; the table names TRBD2, a call not compared with the DNA. This CDR3 has 16 residues. The germline V gene encodes CDR1 KGHTA and CDR2 FQNQQP. The part of the CDR3 DNA that was read is TGCTCCAGCAGTCAATCAGACTGGGGGGATCAAAACACCTTGTAC. Its protein is CSSSQSDWGDQNTLY. The full CDR3 is CSSSQSDWGDQNTLYF.

As regards this clone: The listed genes are named as in mouse. The read ends 1 residue shy of where the CDR3 ends; the end is completed using the germline J gene. This chain connects TRBV26 to TRBJ1-6; D is possibly TRBD1 (5 bases). TRBJ1-6 is sorted into the ORF group, with uncertain function. The CDR3 spans 14 residues. V lost 6 bases and J lost 2, with 8 bases in between. The germline V gene encodes CDR1 KGHPV and CDR2 FQNQEV (reference sequence). The CDR3 region is CASRQGAYNSPLYF. The sequenced part of the CDR3 DNA is TGTGCCAGCAGGCAGGGAGCCTATAATTCGCCCCTCTAC.

To note about this clone: Gene names and germline refer to mouse. Read sequence stops 1 residue before the CDR3 end, and the germline J gene provides the missing end. This chain connects TRBV12-1 to TRBJ2-5; 9 bases are a match to TRBD2. V was clipped by 2 bases and J by 0 bases; unmatched bases: 5. In germline, CDR1 is SGHSN, CDR2 HYEKVE. The CDR3 extends over 16 amino acids. The CDR3: CASSPGTGFNQDTQYF. The covered CDR3 bases are TGTGCCAGCTCTCCCGGGACTGGGTTTAACCAAGACACCCAGTAC.

Remarks on this clone: Here the gene names and germline are mouse. The read stops 1 residue short of the end of the CDR3; the missing end is completed from the germline J gene. The chain recombines TRBV31 with TRBJ2-3; 9 nucleotides match TRBD2. The CDR3 sequence is 15 residues long. Germline values: CDR1 GKSSPN, CDR2 SITVG. V lost 0 bases and J lost 1; bases outside the gene matches: 2. CDR3 in amino acids: CAWSLWGGRAETLYF. The sequenced CDR3 bases are TGTGCCTGGAGTCTCTGGGGGGGACGTGCAGAAACGCTGTAT.